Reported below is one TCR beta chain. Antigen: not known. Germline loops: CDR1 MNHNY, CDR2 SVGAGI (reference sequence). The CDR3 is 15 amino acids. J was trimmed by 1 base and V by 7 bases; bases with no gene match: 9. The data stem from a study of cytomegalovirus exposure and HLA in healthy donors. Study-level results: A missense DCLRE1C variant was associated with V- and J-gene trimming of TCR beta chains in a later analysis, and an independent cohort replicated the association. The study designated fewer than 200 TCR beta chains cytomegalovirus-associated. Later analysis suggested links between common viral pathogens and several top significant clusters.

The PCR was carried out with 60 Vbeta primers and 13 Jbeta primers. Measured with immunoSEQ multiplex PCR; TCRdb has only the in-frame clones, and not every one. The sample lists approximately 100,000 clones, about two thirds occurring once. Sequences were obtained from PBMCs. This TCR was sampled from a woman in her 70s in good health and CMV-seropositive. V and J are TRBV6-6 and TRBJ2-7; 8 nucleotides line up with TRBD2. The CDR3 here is CASTLRGGASYEQYF. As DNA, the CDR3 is TGTGCCAGCACCTTACGGGGGGGGGCTTCCTACGAGCAGTACTTC.